Below are 18 T cell receptor beta chains sequenced from a single sample in a study of T cells in Graves' hyperthyroidism and ophthalmopathy. Authors of the study amplified TCR beta CDR3 regions from RNA transcripts. The HTBI primer set was used in a first-round RT-PCR of the TCR CDR3. TCRdb re-derived calls from the multiplex PCR reads in MiXCR, one entry per CDR3 protein. The table shows 600,000 to 750,000 distinct CDR3 sequences, with 15% to 20% occurring only once. The sequenced material came from blood. The receptors were gathered from a man between 50 and 59 years old with Graves' hyperthyroidism.

The gene calls are TRBV5-8 and TRBJ2-7; 11 bases are a match to TRBD2. CDR3 length: 15 amino acids. Germline V CDR1 and CDR2: SGHTS, YDEGEE. The trim removed 4 bases at V and 2 bases at J, leaving 5 bases unmatched. For the CDR3, the DNA is TGTGCCAGCAGCCCGAGTAGCGGGAGGGCCTACGAGCAGTACTTC. This gives the protein CASSPSSGRAYEQYF.

There are a few counts of this clonotype. This chain joins TRBV9 and TRBJ2-3, with D perhaps matching TRBD2 (7 bases). The CDR3 has 14 amino acids. V lost 3 bases and J lost 4, with 12 bases in between. Per germline, CDR1 SGDLS and CDR2 YYNGEE. The CDR3 region is CASSDRGGADTQYF. The CDR3 DNA reads TGTGCCAGCAGCGATAGGGGGGGCGCAGATACGCAGTATTTT. Full variable domain (outside the CDR3, taken from reference TRBV9 and TRBJ2-3): DSGVTQTPKHLITATGQRVTLRCSPRSGDLSVYWYQQSLDQGLQFLIQYYNGEERAKGNILERFSAQQFPDLHSELNLSSLELGDSALYFCASSDRGGADTQYFGPGTRLTVL.

The table lists this clonotype with many counts. This chain connects TRBV7-8 to TRBJ2-1; 15 nucleotides match TRBD2. The CDR3 has 16 amino acids. Germline values: CDR1 SGHVS, CDR2 FQNEAQ. With V trimmed by 3 bases and J by 5 bases, 2 bases remained unmatched. The CDR3 spells CASSFRTSGRDNEQFF. CDR3 DNA: TGTGCCAGCAGCTTCCGGACTAGCGGGAGGGACAATGAGCAGTTCTTC.

This clonotype was counted between two and nine times. The V gene is TRBV7-2, the J gene TRBJ2-2, with 10 positions matching TRBD2. Trimming cost V 0 bases and J 5 bases; bases outside gene matches: 9. In germline, CDR1 is SGHTA, CDR2 FQGNSA. The length of the CDR3 is 18 residues. The CDR3: CASSLARPSGGKTGELFF. The CDR3 region has the DNA TGTGCCAGCAGCTTAGCGCGGCCTAGCGGGGGAAAAACCGGGGAGCTGTTTTTT.

This clonotype was counted ten times or more. The chain recombines TRBV27 with TRBJ1-2; 8 bases map to TRBD1. The J segment lost 6 bases and the V segment lost 3 bases, leaving 9 bases of the junction unmatched. The CDR3 is 15 residues long. Germline V gives CDR1 MNHEY, CDR2 SMNVEV (reference sequence). CDR3 protein: CASSLFGQGENGYTF. CDR3 in DNA: TGTGCCAGCAGTTTGTTTGGACAGGGTGAAAATGGCTACACCTTC.

The chain combines TRBV28 with TRBJ1-2; D gene ambiguous. The CDR3 covers 12 residues. Germline CDR1 MDHEN, CDR2 SYDVKM. Deletions cut 4 bases from V and 5 bases from J, with 8 bases between. CDR3 DNA sequence: TGTGCCAGCAGTTCCGAGCAGTATGGCTACACCTTC. It codes for CASSSEQYGYTF.

The table lists this clonotype with many counts. The chain couples TRBV27 to TRBJ2-5, with 7 bases that match TRBD1. With V trimmed by 6 bases and J by 2 bases, 9 bases remained unmatched. CDR1 is MNHEY, CDR2 SMNVEV, per germline (reference sequence). CDR3 length: 15 residues. CDR3 region: CASRPRDRLQETQYF. In nucleotides, the CDR3 is TGTGCCAGCAGACCCCGGGACAGATTACAAGAGACCCAGTACTTC.

This clonotype was observed many times. The rearrangement uses TRBV2 and TRBJ2-1; D ambiguous. This CDR3 has 10 amino acids. V lost 5 bases, J lost 6 bases, and 2 bases lay in between. CDR1 and CDR2 (germline): SNHLY, FYNNEI. CDR3 sequence (DNA): TGTGCCAGCAGTATCAATGAGCAGTTCTTC. Amino acids: CASSINEQFF.

This clonotype was seen repeatedly, ten times or more. The gene calls are TRBV7-9 and TRBJ2-7, with D possibly matching TRBD2 (5 bases). The V gene lost 5 bases and the J gene lost 1 base, with 12 bases spanning the gap. Per the germline V gene, CDR1 is SEHNR and CDR2 is FQNEAQ (reference sequence). The CDR3 length is 14 residues. The CDR3 sequence: CASSLSGVSYEQYF. The CDR3, as DNA: TGTGCCAGCAGCCTCAGCGGAGTTTCCTACGAGCAGTACTTC.

The V call is TRBV27, the J call TRBJ2-1, with 8 nucleotides matching TRBD1. Germline values: CDR1 MNHEY, CDR2 SMNVEV (reference sequence). Germline trimming cut 2 bases from V and 10 bases from J; bases unmatched to any gene: 4. CDR3 length: 13 residues. Here the CDR3 reads CASSLPGGGEQFF. The CDR3 nucleotides read TGTGCCAGCAGTTTACCAGGGGGCGGAGAGCAGTTCTTC.

This clonotype has ten or more counts. The chain carries TRBV19 and TRBJ1-5; D unresolved. In germline, CDR1 is LNHDA, CDR2 SQIVND (reference sequence). V was shortened by 6 bases and J by 1 base, with 13 bases between the two germline ends. The CDR3 is made up of 15 amino acids. The CDR3 DNA reads as TGTGCCAGTAGGGGGTTTCCCCGGAGCAATCAGCCCCAGCATTTT. As protein: CASRGFPRSNQPQHF.

The J gene is TRBJ1-5, the V gene TRBV6-5; D unresolved. Trimming removed 0 bases at V and 6 bases at J, with 9 bases between. Germline-derived CDR1 and CDR2 are MNHEY and SVGAGI. This CDR3 spans 14 amino acids. The CDR3 sequence is CASSYSTMIQPQHF. Here the CDR3 DNA reads TGTGCCAGCAGTTACTCGACGATGATTCAGCCCCAGCATTTT.

Ten or more counts support this clonotype. CDR3 region: CSATRTGLSGNTIYF. DNA of the CDR3: TGCAGTGCCACTCGGACAGGGCTATCTGGAAACACCATATATTTT. V is TRBV20-1 and J is TRBJ1-3; 8 bases fit TRBD1. V lost 6 bases, J lost 1 base, and 8 bases stayed unmatched. The CDR3 spans 15 residues. In germline, CDR1 is DFQATT, CDR2 SNEGSKA (reference sequence).

This clonotype was observed once. A much larger clonotype is one base distant, so this may be a read error. No conserved phenylalanine or tryptophan is present at the end of the CDR3, so a read error is the likely explanation. This sequence joins TRBV7-2 and TRBJ2-7, with D possibly matching TRBD1 (5 bases). CDR1 is SGHTA and CDR2 is FQGNSA in the germline V gene. CDR3 length: 13 residues. With 5 bases removed from V and 0 bases from J, the gap between germline ends came to 8 bases. CDR3 protein: CASSRQFSYEQYL. For the CDR3, the DNA is TGTGCCAGCAGCCGACAGTTCTCCTACGAGCAGTACCTC.

This clonotype has at least ten counts. The chain carries TRBV12-3 or TRBV12-4 and TRBJ2-7, with 7 bases identical to TRBD1. After removal of 6 bases from V and 3 bases from J, the junction contained 5 bases not matched to a gene. The CDR3 consists of 13 residues. This CDR3 reads CASSTGTVYEQYF. The CDR3 coding sequence is TGTGCCAGCAGCACCGGGACAGTCTACGAGCAGTACTTC.

This clonotype has a count of ten or more. The chain links TRBV12-3 or TRBV12-4 to TRBJ2-3; TRBD2 might be the D (6 bases). V was shortened by 5 bases and J by 2 bases, with 14 bases between the two germline ends. The CDR3 is 15 residues long. The CDR3 spells CASSQGGITTDTQYF. CDR3 DNA sequence: TGTGCCAGCAGTCAAGGCGGGATTACCACAGATACGCAGTATTTT.

This clonotype was counted many times. The gene calls are TRBV14 and TRBJ2-7, with a weak D call TRBD1 (5 bases). V dropped 2 bases and J dropped 0 bases, with 11 bases sitting between them. Per germline, CDR1 SGHDN and CDR2 FVKESK. There are 15 residues in the CDR3. DNA of the CDR3: TGTGCCAGCAGCCAAAGGGGCCTGGGCTCCTACGAGCAGTACTTC. This translates into CASSQRGLGSYEQYF.

This clonotype was seen more than once but under ten times. The chain employs TRBV15 and TRBJ2-3; D ambiguous. This CDR3 region has 17 residues. CDR1 and CDR2 from the germline V gene are LNHNV and YYDKDF (reference sequence). Trimming cost V 2 bases and J 4 bases, with 19 bases left between them. In DNA, the CDR3 is TGTGCCACCAGCAGATTCCCGTGGGCCGACGGACCAGATACGCAGTATTTT. This gives the protein CATSRFPWADGPDTQYF.